The source of this TCR beta chain is a study of T-cell reconstitution after alpha-beta-depleted transplantation in children. General study results and limits: As was reported, about two months after transplant, alpha-beta T cells came from several hundred expanded graft clones.

This clonotype was recorded a few times. Its antigen is undetermined. Molecular barcoding with unique molecular identifiers was used for the TCRbeta library. TCRdb re-called the PCR reads with MiXCR, one entry per CDR3 protein. The sample yields hundreds of thousands of distinct CDR3 sequences, roughly 18% seen once. The CDR3 has 15 amino acids. The germline CDR1 and CDR2 sequences are ENHRY and SYGVKD. J was trimmed by 2 bases and V by 3 bases; bases with no gene match: 6. The source was PBMCs, mostly from graft donor cells, collected 360 days after TCRalphabeta/CD19-depleted stem cell transplant. The receptor was derived from a male patient aged 2-15 years who had a stem cell transplant for acute lymphoblastic leukemia, so the T cells may come from the graft donor. The V and J genes are TRBV10-3 and TRBJ1-2; 7 bases align to TRBD1. The CDR3 region is CAISEWDSENYGYTF. The CDR3 DNA is TGTGCCATCAGTGAATGGGACAGTGAAAACTATGGCTACACCTTC.